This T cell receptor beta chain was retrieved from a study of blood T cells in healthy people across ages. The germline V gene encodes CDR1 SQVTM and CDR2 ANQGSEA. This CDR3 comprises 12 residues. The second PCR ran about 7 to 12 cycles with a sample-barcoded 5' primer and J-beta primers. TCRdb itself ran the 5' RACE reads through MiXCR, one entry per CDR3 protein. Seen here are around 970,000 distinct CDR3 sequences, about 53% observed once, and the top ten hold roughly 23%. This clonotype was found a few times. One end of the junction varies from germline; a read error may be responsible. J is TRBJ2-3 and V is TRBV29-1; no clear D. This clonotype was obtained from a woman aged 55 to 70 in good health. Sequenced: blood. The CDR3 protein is CSAEGGTDTQYF. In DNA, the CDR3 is TGCAGCGCTGAAGGCGGAACAGATACGCAGTATTTT.